These 9 T cell receptor beta chains came from one sample sequenced in a study of brain T cells in children with intractable seizures. Assay: immunoSEQ multiplex PCR; the TCRdb copy retains only in-frame clones and omits some. The sample has about 350,000 clones; about 94% are singletons. Noted time point: blood from clinic visit 5 months post-surgery; TSC patient then seizure free. The sample was peripheral blood, taken less than 6 months after surgery. These receptors originate from a boy under two years old with tuberous sclerosis and intractable seizures.

The V call is TRBV21-1, the J call TRBJ2-7; no check of the table's D call, TRBD1, against the DNA was made. TRBV21-1 is a pseudogene. This CDR3 comprises 18 residues. This chain's CDR3 is CASSNSITGQDPFYEQYF. CDR3 in DNA: TGTGCCAGCAGCAATTCAATAACAGGGCAGGATCCGTTCTACGAGCAGTACTTC.

V and J are TRBV7-9 and TRBJ1-1, with 8 nucleotides matching TRBD1. V lost 1 base and J lost 2; bases outside the gene matches: 12. This CDR3 has 18 amino acids. Looked up from germline, CDR1 is SEHNR and CDR2 is FQNEAQ (reference sequence). The CDR3 loop is CASSLVPPGDRKNTEAFF. Here the CDR3 DNA reads TGTGCCAGCAGCTTAGTACCCCCCGGGGACAGGAAAAACACTGAAGCTTTCTTT.

In DNA form, the CDR3 reads TGTGCCACGGGGACAGGGAATCAGCCCCAGCATTTT. It is translated as CATGTGNQPQHF. This rearrangement joins TRBV19 to TRBJ1-5, with 9 bases aligning to TRBD1. J gave up 4 bases and V 10 bases, and 2 bases lay outside the gene matches. The CDR3 length is 12 residues. Germline loops: CDR1 LNHDA, CDR2 SQIVND (reference sequence).

The chain recombines TRBV5-6 with TRBJ1-2; 7 bases fit TRBD1. This CDR3 is 15 amino acids long. The V and J ends lost 2 bases and 3 bases, in that order; junction bases with no gene match: 7. In germline, CDR1 is SGHDT, CDR2 YYEEEE. CDR3 sequence reads: CASSLGDSFHYGYTF. The DNA of the CDR3 is TGTGCCAGCAGCTTAGGGGACAGCTTTCACTATGGCTACACCTTC. Combining the CDR3 with reference TRBV5-6 and TRBJ1-2 gives the whole variable domain DAGVTQSPTHLIKTRGQQVTLRCSPKSGHDTVSWYQQALGQGPQFIFQYYEEEERQRGNFPDRFSGHQFPNYSSELNVNALLLGDSALYLCASSLGDSFHYGYTFGSGTRLTVV.

The rearrangement uses TRBV9 and TRBJ1-1, with 7 bases lining up with TRBD1. The V and J ends lost 5 bases and 0 bases, in that order; junction bases with no gene match: 13. The germline CDR1 and CDR2 sequences are SGDLS and YYNGEE. This CDR3 has 17 amino acids. The CDR3, as DNA: TGTGCCAGCAGAGTTAACAGCGGGACAGCCGTGAACACTGAAGCTTTCTTT. Residues: CASRVNSGTAVNTEAFF.

The V gene is TRBV10-2, the J gene TRBJ2-3, with TRBD1 identical over 7 bases. With 4 bases clipped from V and 9 bases from J, the junction kept 19 bases outside the gene matches. Germline V gene sequence: CDR1 WSHSY, CDR2 SAAADI. The CDR3 extends over 17 amino acids. In nucleotides, the CDR3 is TGCGCCAGCAGTGCCCCCTTAGGGACAGCCTTCGGGGTGACGCAGTATTTT. It is translated as CASSAPLGTAFGVTQYF.

This clone was detected only a few times. The chain employs TRBV2 and TRBJ1-2, with D perhaps matching TRBD1 (5 bases). Looked up from germline, CDR1 is SNHLY and CDR2 is FYNNEI. The V gene lost 7 bases and the J gene lost 11 bases, with 20 bases spanning the gap. The CDR3 has 13 amino acids. DNA of the CDR3: TGTGCCAGCACTGGGGCGGTGGGTATTTGGTACACCTTC. It specifies CASTGAVGIWYTF. Full variable domain (outside the CDR3, taken from reference TRBV2 and TRBJ1-2): EPEVTQTPSHQVTQMGQEVILRCVPISNHLYFYWYRQILGQKVEFLVSFYNNEISEKSEIFDDQFSVERPDGSNFTLKIRSTKLEDSAMYFCASTGAVGIWYTFGSGTRLTVV.

The V and J genes are TRBV4-2 and TRBJ2-5, with 9 positions matching TRBD2. This CDR3 has 16 amino acids. Germline CDR1 reads LGHNA; CDR2 reads YNFKEQ. V gave up 0 bases and J gave up 3 bases; unmatched junction bases: 5. The CDR3 sequence is CASSQEVSGSEETQYF. In nucleotides, the CDR3 is TGTGCCAGCAGCCAAGAAGTTAGCGGGAGCGAAGAGACCCAGTACTTC.

The chain uses TRBV11-3 and TRBJ1-2, with D maybe TRBD1 (5 bases). Trimming cost V 6 bases and J 3 bases, with 14 bases left between them. The CDR3 has 14 amino acids. Germline CDR1 reads SGHNT; CDR2 reads YENEEA. CDR3 in DNA: TGTGCCAGCAGTTGGGGACGAATGGACTATGGCTACACCTTC. This codes for CASSWGRMDYGYTF.